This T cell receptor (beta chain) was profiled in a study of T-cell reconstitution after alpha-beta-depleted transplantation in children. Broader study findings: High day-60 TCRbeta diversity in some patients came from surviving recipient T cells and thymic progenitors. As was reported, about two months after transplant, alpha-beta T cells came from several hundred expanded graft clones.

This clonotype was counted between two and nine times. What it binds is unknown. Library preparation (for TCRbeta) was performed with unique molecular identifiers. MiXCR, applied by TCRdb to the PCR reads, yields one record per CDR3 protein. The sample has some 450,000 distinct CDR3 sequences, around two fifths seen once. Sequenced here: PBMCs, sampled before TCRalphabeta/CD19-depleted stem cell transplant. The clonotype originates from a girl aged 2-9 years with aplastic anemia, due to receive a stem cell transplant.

The CDR3: CASSFLDRGSDTQYF. The CDR3 DNA sequence: TGTGCCAGCAGTTTCTTGGACCGGGGGTCAGATACGCAGTATTTT. This sequence joins TRBV28 and TRBJ2-3, with a possible D match to TRBD2 (6 bases). Germline CDR1 reads MDHEN; CDR2 reads SYDVKM. This CDR3 spans 15 amino acids. Trimming removed 3 bases from V and 4 bases from J, with 14 bases in between.